The 20 T cell receptor beta chains presented below share a single source sample, sequenced in a study of siplizumab effects on memory and regulatory T cells (dated by TCRdb to the late 2010s). The library was produced with the immunoSEQ multiplex PCR assay. As stored in TCRdb, this immuneACCESS dataset retains in-frame rearrangements with V and J assigned. A fraction of the clones does not appear; measured against another copy, unresolved V genes explain less than half of the discrepancy, and the remainder lacks a known reason. The table for this sample lists under 70,000 clones; around 79% of them were counted only once. About 0.42% of the sample comes from the top ten. The sequencing input was memory CD4+ T cells sorted from blood. In light of the paper, this sample's cell subset or site label describes: unstimulated CD4+ memory T cells. The receptors were gathered from a human donor in good health.

This clone appeared many times. The chain recombines TRBV29-1 with TRBJ1-1, with a tentative D call TRBD1 (5 bases). Per the germline V gene, CDR1 is SQVTM and CDR2 is ANQGSEA. CDR3 length: 15 residues. Trimming removed 4 bases at V and 0 bases at J, with 15 bases between. The CDR3 here is CSVVSGSRMNTEAFF. CDR3 bases: TGCAGCGTTGTGTCAGGGAGTCGTATGAACACTGAAGCTTTCTTT.

The genes are TRBV28 and TRBJ2-7; D may be TRBD1 (6 bases). The V gene lost 6 bases and the J gene lost 3 bases, with 12 bases spanning the gap. From germline, CDR1 is MDHEN and CDR2 SYDVKM. This CDR3 has 13 amino acids. The DNA of the CDR3 is TGTGCCAGCAGATCGGACAGAGTCTACGAGCAGTACTTC. Protein sequence: CASRSDRVYEQYF. The full variable domain, rest sourced from reference TRBV28 and TRBJ2-7, is DVKVTQSSRYLVKRTGEKVFLECVQDMDHENMFWYRQDPGLGLRLIYFSYDVKMKEKGDIPEGYSVSREKKERFSLILESASTNQTSMYLCASRSDRVYEQYFGPGTRLTVT.

This clone was counted between two and nine times. The V gene is TRBV7-2, the J gene TRBJ2-2; 8 bases agree with TRBD2. Germline V gene sequence: CDR1 SGHTA, CDR2 FQGNSA. This CDR3 comprises 16 residues. V shed 2 bases, J shed 4 bases, and the junction held 6 bases outside the gene matches. In nucleotides, the CDR3 is TGTGCCAGCAGCTTATATAGCGGGGCCCCCACCGGGGAGCTGTTTTTT. Protein: CASSLYSGAPTGELFF.

This clone was seen a handful of times. The chain links TRBV19 to TRBJ2-2; 11 bases fit TRBD2. The CDR3 is 15 residues long. Germline assignment: CDR1 LNHDA and CDR2 SQIVND (reference sequence). Trimming took 6 bases from V and 2 from J; bases not matched to a gene: 2. For the CDR3, the DNA is TGTGCCAGTAGCGGACTAGCGGGCAACACCGGGGAGCTGTTTTTT. Translating gives CASSGLAGNTGELFF.

The rearrangement joins TRBV9 to TRBJ2-3, with 10 bases lining up with TRBD2. The CDR3 is made up of 17 amino acids. V shed 4 bases, J shed 4 bases, and the junction held 12 bases outside the gene matches. Germline-derived CDR1 and CDR2 are SGDLS and YYNGEE. Here the CDR3 reads CASSTQYSGGLADTQYF. The CDR3 region has the DNA TGTGCCAGCAGCACACAATATAGCGGGGGGTTGGCAGATACGCAGTATTTT.

This clone was seen just once. The rearrangement links TRBV28 to TRBJ2-7; 7 bases agree with TRBD1. CDR3 length equals 13 residues. Germline CDR1 is MDHEN and CDR2 is SYDVKM. Germline trimming cut 2 bases from V and 5 bases from J; bases unmatched to any gene: 3. The DNA for the CDR3 is TGTGCCAGCAGTTTACCTACAGGGGACGAGCAGTACTTC. Residues: CASSLPTGDEQYF.

CDR3 sequence reads: CTSSPGTSGHYNEQFF. The DNA for the CDR3 is TGCACCAGCAGCCCAGGGACTAGCGGGCACTACAATGAGCAGTTCTTC. The V gene is TRBV1, the J gene TRBJ2-1; the table names TRBD2, a call not compared with the DNA. TRBV1 is reported as a pseudogene. This CDR3 region has 16 residues.

The genes are TRBV7-6 and TRBJ1-1; D is undetermined. V shed 8 bases and J shed 0 bases, with 10 bases lying between them. Per germline, CDR1 SGHVS and CDR2 FNYEAQ. This CDR3 has 13 residues. Here the CDR3 DNA reads TGTGCCAGCGGAGGGCAGATGAACACTGAAGCTTTCTTT. This encodes CASGGQMNTEAFF.

This clone was recorded once. The chain joins TRBV6-6 to TRBJ2-3, with D perhaps matching TRBD1 or TRBD2 (5 bases each). V was pared by 0 bases and J by 0 bases, with 10 bases between. Germline V gene lookup returns CDR1 MNHNY and CDR2 SVGAGI (reference sequence). CDR3 length equals 16 residues. The chain's CDR3 is CASSYSAGASTDTQYF. The CDR3 nucleotides read TGTGCCAGCAGTTACTCTGCCGGGGCTAGCACAGATACGCAGTATTTT.

V gene TRBV10-3 combines with J gene TRBJ2-3, with D hard to call. CDR3 length: 13 amino acids. Trimming removed 6 bases at V and 3 bases at J, with 10 bases between. Looked up from germline, CDR1 is ENHRY and CDR2 is SYGVKD. CDR3 residues: CAISPGNTDTQYF. Written as DNA, the CDR3 is TGTGCCATCAGCCCGGGCAATACAGATACGCAGTATTTT.

This sequence joins TRBV5-6 and TRBJ1-1; D call uncertain. This CDR3 spans 15 amino acids. With 4 bases removed from V and 5 bases from J, the gap between germline ends came to 18 bases. The V gene's germline CDR1 is SGHDT and CDR2 YYEEEE. CDR3 region: CASSGAVLTGTEAFF. The CDR3 DNA reads TGTGCCAGCAGCGGAGCAGTTCTGACGGGGACTGAAGCTTTCTTT. The full variable domain, its missing parts supplied by reference TRBV5-6 and TRBJ1-1, is DAGVTQSPTHLIKTRGQQVTLRCSPKSGHDTVSWYQQALGQGPQFIFQYYEEEERQRGNFPDRFSGHQFPNYSSELNVNALLLGDSALYLCASSGAVLTGTEAFFGQGTRLTVV.

The CDR3: CASSPNEGTSRYNEQFF. The DNA of the CDR3 is TGTGCCAGCAGCCCAAACGAGGGGACTAGCAGATACAATGAGCAGTTCTTC. V usage is TRBV7-3 and J usage is TRBJ2-1; 9 bases are a match to TRBD2. Trimming took 5 bases from V and 4 from J; bases not matched to a gene: 12. CDR1 SGHTA and CDR2 FQGTGA come from the germline V gene. The CDR3 extends over 17 amino acids.

This sequence joins TRBV19 and TRBJ1-1; TRBD1 aligns across 9 bases. There are 16 residues in the CDR3. With V trimmed by 8 bases and J by 1 base, 11 bases remained unmatched. The germline V gene encodes CDR1 LNHDA and CDR2 SQIVND (reference sequence). Here the CDR3 DNA reads TGTGCCAGTTCCAAAACAGGGGGCGCGAAGAACACTGAAGCTTTCTTT. Amino acids: CASSKTGGAKNTEAFF.

Regarding this clone: This specimen includes other DNA sequences encoding the same CDR3. V gene TRBV7-3 combines with J gene TRBJ2-2, with 9 bases matching TRBD2. J was trimmed by 7 bases and V by 5 bases; bases with no gene match: 11. The CDR3 is 16 residues long. CDR1 is SGHTA and CDR2 is FQGTGA in the germline V gene. The CDR3 spells CASSPGLAGGLGELFF. The CDR3 DNA reads as TGTGCCAGCAGCCCCGGACTGGCGGGGGGGCTCGGGGAGCTGTTTTTT.

As regards this clone: A much larger clone is a single base away; this may be a read error. The identical CDR3 is also encoded by other nucleotide sequences in the sample. CDR3 coding DNA: TGCGCCAGCAGCTTATCCGGGACAGGGAACACTGAAGCTTTCTTT. Its protein product is CASSLSGTGNTEAFF. V gene TRBV5-1 combines with J gene TRBJ1-1; 8 bases agree with TRBD1. The CDR3 runs to 15 residues. V shed 2 bases and J 1 base; nucleotides not matched to a gene: 4. Germline assignment: CDR1 SGHRS and CDR2 YFSETQ.

V usage is TRBV5-6 and J usage is TRBJ2-1; D is uncertain. V was trimmed by 0 bases and J by 6 bases, leaving 4 bases between them. There are 12 residues in the CDR3. Germline CDR1 is SGHDT and CDR2 is YYEEEE. The chain's CDR3 is CASSLVSNEQFF. As DNA, the CDR3 is TGTGCCAGCAGCTTGGTTAGCAATGAGCAGTTCTTC.

In its sample, this clone was seen once. The chain has TRBV6-6 and TRBJ1-2; 7 bases agree with TRBD1. CDR3 length: 14 residues. With 6 bases clipped from V and 4 bases from J, the junction kept 8 bases outside the gene matches. Germline V lookup: CDR1 MNHNY, CDR2 SVGAGI (reference sequence). The CDR3 nucleotides read TGTGCCAGCAGGCCCCCGTGGGACAGCTATGGCTACACCTTC. Its translation: CASRPPWDSYGYTF.

To note about this clone: In the same sample, other DNA sequences code for this CDR3. The chain joins TRBV5-1 to TRBJ1-1, with 11 bases lining up with TRBD1. V shed 4 bases and J 4 bases; nucleotides not matched to a gene: 3. Germline assignment: CDR1 SGHRS and CDR2 YFSETQ. CDR3 length: 14 amino acids. The chain's CDR3 is CASSPGTGGTEAFF. As DNA, the CDR3 is TGCGCCAGCAGCCCAGGGACAGGGGGCACTGAAGCTTTCTTT.

This clone came up once. The chain employs TRBV11-2 and TRBJ1-4; maybe TRBD1 (5 bases). Germline lookup yields CDR1 SGHAT and CDR2 FQNNGV. This CDR3 region has 15 residues. With 4 bases removed from V and 3 bases from J, the gap between germline ends came to 12 bases. The CDR3, as DNA: TGTGCCAGCAGCTCAACAGGTTCCCCTAATGAAAAACTGTTTTTT. It codes for CASSSTGSPNEKLFF.

This chain connects TRBV13 to TRBJ2-5, with 9 bases identical to TRBD1. Germline V gene data show CDR1 as PRHDT and CDR2 as FYEKMQ (reference sequence). The V and J ends lost 3 bases and 1 base, in that order; junction bases with no gene match: 3. The CDR3 is 15 residues long. The CDR3 DNA reads as TGTGCCAGCAGCTTTAACAGGGGGCTCCAAGAGACCCAGTACTTC. It yields the protein CASSFNRGLQETQYF.